This is a list of T cell receptor beta chains from one sample in a study of cytomegalovirus exposure and HLA in healthy donors. The data were produced by immunoSEQ multiplex PCR, yet TCRdb's version contains in-frame clones alone and is incomplete. This table has around 130,000 clones, around 75% appearing once. Specimen: PBMCs. Receptors were obtained from a woman between 40 and 55 years old in good health and CMV-seropositive. CDR3s include the opening cysteine and the closing phenylalanine or tryptophan. Each record gives: D gene, V gene, CDR3 length, clone size, J gene, CDR3 protein, CDR3 DNA. D genes are given only for firm matches. Only some rows state a clone size, as once, few, many or a class for expanded clones.

>.|TRBV11-2|15|.|TRBJ1-1
CASSFHRAQGTEAFF
TGTGCCAGCAGCTTTCATAGGGCCCAGGGCACTGAAGCTTTCTTT
>TRBD2|TRBV19|15|.|TRBJ2-7
CASSIGLAGHYEQYF
TGTGCCAGTAGTATTGGCCTAGCGGGGCACTACGAGCAGTACTTC
>TRBD1|TRBV5-4|14|.|TRBJ2-5
CASSPWTGEETQYF
TGTGCCAGCAGCCCGTGGACAGGGGAGGAGACCCAGTACTTC
>TRBD2|TRBV30|14|.|TRBJ2-1
CAWNVAGSYNEQFF
TGTGCCTGGAACGTAGCGGGGTCCTACAATGAGCAGTTCTTC
>.|TRBV5-1|13|once|TRBJ2-5
CASSPQVQETQYF
TGCGCCAGCAGCCCACAGGTTCAAGAGACCCAGTACTTC
>TRBD1|TRBV4-1|14|.|TRBJ1-4
CASAGQGGFEKLFF
TGCGCCAGCGCGGGACAGGGAGGTTTTGAAAAACTGTTTTTT
>.|TRBV4-3|16|once|TRBJ1-1
CASSHVTRGYSTEAFF
TGCGCCAGCAGCCACGTAACCAGGGGCTATAGCACTGAAGCTTTCTTT
>TRBD1|TRBV27|12|.|TRBJ1-1
CASSPGQGEAFF
TGTGCCAGCAGCCCGGGACAGGGTGAAGCTTTCTTT
>.|TRBV15|15|few|TRBJ2-5
CATSRAAGPLETQYF
TGTGCCACCAGCAGAGCGGCAGGGCCGTTGGAGACCCAGTACTTC
>TRBD2|TRBV7-2|18|.|TRBJ2-1
CASSLDSLRGRVYNEQFF
TGTGCCAGCAGCTTAGATTCCCTTAGAGGGAGGGTCTACAATGAGCAGTTCTTC